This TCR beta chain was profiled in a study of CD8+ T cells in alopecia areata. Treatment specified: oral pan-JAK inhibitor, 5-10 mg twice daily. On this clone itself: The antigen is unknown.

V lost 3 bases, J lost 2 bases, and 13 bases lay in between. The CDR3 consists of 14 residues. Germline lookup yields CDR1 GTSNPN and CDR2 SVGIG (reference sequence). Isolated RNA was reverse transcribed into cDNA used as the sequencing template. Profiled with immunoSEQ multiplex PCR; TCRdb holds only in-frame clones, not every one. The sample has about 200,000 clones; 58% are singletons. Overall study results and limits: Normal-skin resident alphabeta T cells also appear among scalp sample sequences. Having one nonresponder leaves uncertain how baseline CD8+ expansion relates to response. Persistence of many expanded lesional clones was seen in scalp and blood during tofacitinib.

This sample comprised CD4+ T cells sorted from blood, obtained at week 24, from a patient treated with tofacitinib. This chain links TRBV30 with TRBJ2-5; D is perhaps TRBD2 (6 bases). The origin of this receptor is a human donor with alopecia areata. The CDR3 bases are TGTGCCTGGAGCGGGACTGAAATACAAGAGACCCAGTACTTC. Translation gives CAWSGTEIQETQYF.